This entry lists 20 T cell receptor beta chains sequenced from one sample in a study of T cells in women clearing cervical HPV infection. Sequencing was performed with immunoSEQ multiplex PCR; in TCRdb, only in-frame clones are kept and a portion is missing. The listing records 18,000 or so clones. The material sequenced was blood buffy coat. These receptors came from a woman aged 18 to 75 with a cervical HPV16 infection that either progressed to CIN3+ or cleared (not recorded which).

In regard to this clone: The read ends 3 residues early relative to the CDR3; the germline J gene fills the gap. The chain recombines TRBV5-6 with TRBJ2-7; TRBD1 matches at 8 bases. The CDR3 extends over 15 amino acids. After removal of 4 bases from V and 5 bases from J, the junction contained 11 bases not matched to a gene. CDR1 SGHDT and CDR2 YYEEEE come from the germline V gene. The CDR3 region is CASSLVQDRAHEQYF. CDR3 DNA (partial): TGTGCCAGCAGCCTCGTCCAGGACAGGGCCCACGAG.

In the case of this clone: The missing CDR3 end, 3 residues past where the read stops, is filled in from the germline J gene. The rearrangement joins TRBV5-1 to TRBJ1-2; maybe TRBD1 (5 bases). In germline, CDR1 is SGHRS, CDR2 YFSETQ. The CDR3 has 16 residues. The CDR3 DNA, read in part, is TGCGCCAGCAGCTTGGCCGGCGGGGGGAAGACCAATGAC. Protein sequence: CASSLAGGGKTND. The full CDR3 is CASSLAGGGKTNDYTF.

With respect to this clone: Coverage ceases 3 residues before the CDR3 finishes, and the germline J gene fills in the end. The rearrangement uses TRBV18 and TRBJ1-2; no firm D call. Germline V gene sequence: CDR1 KGHSH, CDR2 LQKENI. There are 15 residues in the CDR3. V dropped 3 bases and J dropped 2 bases, with 13 bases sitting between them. Incomplete CDR3 DNA: TGTGCCAGCTCACCCTACGAAAAAACCAACTATGGC. It yields the protein CASSPYEKTNYG. The entire CDR3 protein is CASSPYEKTNYGYTF.

With respect to this clone: From the germline J gene comes the end of the CDR3, since the read stops 3 residues before it. This chain links TRBV18 with TRBJ1-2; no clear D gene. The CDR3 runs to 14 residues. CDR1 KGHSH and CDR2 LQKENI come from the germline V gene. CDR3 DNA, as far as it was read: TGTGCCAGCTCACCACCCGCATACACAGATACC. It encodes CASSPPAYTDT. The CDR3 in full is CASSPPAYTDTYTF. Filled out from reference TRBV18 and TRBJ1-2, the complete variable domain reads NAGVMQNPRHLVRRRGQEARLRCSPMKGHSHVYWYRQLPEEGLKFMVYLQKENIIDESGMPKERFSAEFPKEGPSILRIQQVVRGDSAAYFCASSPPAYTDTYTFGSGTRLTVV.

Points on this clone: From the germline J gene comes the end of the CDR3, since the read stops 3 residues before it. The J gene is TRBJ2-1, the V gene TRBV30; D uncertain. Germline CDR1 is GTSNPN and CDR2 is SVGIG (reference sequence). The CDR3 contains 13 residues. V was pared by 2 bases and J by 7 bases, with 12 bases between. Incomplete CDR3 DNA: TGTGCCTGGAGTCCACCCCCTACGAATGAG. It codes for CAWSPPPTNE. Given in full, the CDR3 is CAWSPPPTNEQFF.

Comment on this clone: The sequence runs out 3 residues before the end of the CDR3; the remainder is reconstructed from the germline J gene. This chain connects TRBV20-1 to TRBJ1-5, with D possibly TRBD1 on 6 matching bases. Germline V gives CDR1 DFQATT, CDR2 SNEGSKA (reference sequence). The CDR3 contains 17 residues. V was pared by 0 bases and J by 0 bases, with 15 bases between. Here the CDR3 reads CSARDLRTAYSNQPQHF. The part of the CDR3 DNA that was read is TGCAGTGCTAGAGATTTGAGGACAGCTTATAGCAATCAGCCC.

The CDR3 loop reads CASSMGLAGQNEQYF. CDR3 bases read: TGTGCCAGCTCAATGGGACTAGCGGGACAAAACGAG. The rearrangement links TRBV18 to TRBJ2-7; 13 bases match TRBD2. The sequence runs out 3 residues before the end of the CDR3; the remainder is reconstructed from the germline J gene. Trimming cost V 5 bases and J 5 bases; bases outside gene matches: 6. Germline CDR1 and CDR2: KGHSH and LQKENI. CDR3 length: 15 amino acids.

Regarding this clone: The read halts 3 residues ahead of the CDR3 end, with the missing end drawn from the germline J gene. The chain couples TRBV19 to TRBJ1-1; tentatively, D is TRBD1 (6 bases). V lost 5 bases, J lost 0 bases, and 16 bases lay in between. CDR1 is LNHDA, CDR2 SQIVND, per germline (reference sequence). This CDR3 has 16 amino acids. The CDR3 sequence is CASSASGTNMNTEAFF. CDR3 DNA (partial): TGTGCCAGTAGTGCCTCCGGGACAAACATGAACACTGAA. Supplemented by reference TRBV19 and TRBJ1-1, the full variable domain reads DGGITQSPKYLFRKEGQNVTLSCEQNLNHDAMYWYRQDPGQGLRLIYYSQIVNDFQKGDIAEGYSVSREKKESFPLTVTSAQKNPTAFYLCASSASGTNMNTEAFFGQGTRLTVV.

Worth noting for this clone: The read gets to within 3 residues of the CDR3 end, and the germline J gene fills in the rest. The chain couples TRBV20-1 to TRBJ2-5, with 7 positions matching TRBD1. Germline CDR1 and CDR2: DFQATT and SNEGSKA (reference sequence). V shed 6 bases, J shed 2 bases, and the junction held 12 bases outside the gene matches. The CDR3 has 15 amino acids. The CDR3 loop reads CSADRDSRYQETQYF. The CDR3 bases that were read are TGCAGTGCAGACAGGGACAGCCGATATCAAGAGACC.

About this clone: The CDR3 goes on 3 residues after the read ends, and that part is filled in from the germline J gene. This chain joins TRBV28 and TRBJ1-1; no reliable D call. This CDR3 is 12 amino acids long. CDR1 is MDHEN and CDR2 is SYDVKM in the germline V gene. The CDR3 region is CATLPAAGGAFF. The CDR3 bases that were read are TGTGCCACTTTACCAGCGGCGGGTGGA.

Judged by frequency, this clone is medium-sized (0.01 to 0.1%). The observed sequence ends 3 residues before the CDR3 terminus, with the missing tail filled in from the germline J gene. The rearrangement joins TRBV7-9 to TRBJ2-4; a weak D match, TRBD1 (5 bases). Trimming removed 0 bases at V and 1 base at J, with 7 bases between. The CDR3 is 15 amino acids. Germline loops: CDR1 SEHNR, CDR2 FQNEAQ (reference sequence). CDR3 protein: CASSLAAGAKNIQYF. The CDR3 bases that were read are TGTGCCAGCAGCTTAGCGGCAGGGGCCAAAAACATT.

Turning to this clone: The read stops 3 residues short of the end of the CDR3; the missing end is completed from the germline J gene. This chain joins TRBV30 and TRBJ2-7, with D hard to call. There are 11 residues in the CDR3. Germline CDR1 and CDR2: GTSNPN and SVGIG (reference sequence). V gave up 2 bases and J gave up 3 bases, with 5 bases separating them. The CDR3 protein is CAWSSYYEQYF. CDR3 DNA (partial): TGTGCCTGGAGTTCGTACTACGAG. The complete variable domain, with remaining parts taken from reference TRBV30 and TRBJ2-7, reads SQTIHQWPATLVQPVGSPLSLECTVEGTSNPNLYWYRQAAGRGLQLLFYSVGIGQISSEVPQNLSASRPQDRQFILSSKKLLLSDSGFYLCAWSSYYEQYFGPGTRLTVT.

Remarks on this clone: The read stops 3 residues short of the end of the CDR3; the missing end is completed from the germline J gene. V usage is TRBV12-3 or TRBV12-4 and J usage is TRBJ1-2; D might be TRBD1 (5 bases). V lost 0 bases, J lost 5 bases, and 10 bases lay in between. This CDR3 is 14 amino acids long. The CDR3 loop reads CASSLASGGYGYTF. The DNA read from the CDR3 is TGTGCCAGCAGTTTAGCGTCGGGGGGATATGGC.

Points on this clone: The read ends 3 residues early relative to the CDR3; the germline J gene fills the gap. The V call is TRBV5-1, the J call TRBJ2-7; D remains ambiguous. The CDR3 is made up of 12 amino acids. Germline CDR1 SGHRS, CDR2 YFSETQ. The V gene lost 3 bases and the J gene lost 1 base, with 5 bases spanning the gap. The covered CDR3 bases are TGCGCCAGCAGCTCAAATTCCTACGAG. Translating it yields CASSSNSYE. The full CDR3 sequence reads CASSSNSYEQYF.

As concerns this clone: The observed sequence ends 3 residues before the CDR3 terminus, with the missing tail filled in from the germline J gene. The rearrangement links TRBV7-9 to TRBJ2-7; TRBD1 matches at 11 bases. V shed 7 bases and J 6 bases; nucleotides not matched to a gene: 8. This CDR3 comprises 14 residues. Germline CDR1 SEHNR, CDR2 FQNEAQ (reference sequence). The CDR3 protein is CASTSGQGVSEQYF. Partial CDR3 DNA: TGTGCCAGCACCTCGGGACAGGGGGTCTCCGAG.

Remarks on this clone: Read coverage stops 3 residues before the CDR3 terminus; the germline J gene supplies the remainder. V is TRBV12-3 or TRBV12-4 and J is TRBJ1-2; D possibly corresponds to TRBD1 (6 bases). The CDR3 has 16 residues. V was shortened by 3 bases and J by 5 bases, with 19 bases between the two germline ends. CDR3: CASSFNRAGVGYGYTF. CDR3 bases read: TGTGCCAGCAGTTTTAATCGGGCAGGGGTAGGATATGGC.

Note on this clone: Coverage ceases 3 residues before the CDR3 finishes, and the germline J gene fills in the end. V and J are TRBV20-1 and TRBJ1-1; TRBD1 might be the D (5 bases). Trimming left V 3 bases short and J 5 bases short, with 13 bases between. Germline V CDR1 and CDR2: DFQATT, SNEGSKA (reference sequence). The CDR3 totals 13 residues. The CDR3 bases that were read are TGCAGTGCTAGTCGACCGGGGGGGACTGAA. Residues: CSASRPGGTE. The full-length CDR3 reads as CSASRPGGTEAFF.

A remark on this clone: Read coverage stops 3 residues before the CDR3 terminus; the germline J gene supplies the remainder. V and J are TRBV19 and TRBJ1-2; TRBD1 matches 11 bases. In germline, CDR1 is LNHDA, CDR2 SQIVND (reference sequence). CDR3 length: 15 residues. J lost 5 bases, V lost 5 bases, and 7 bases had no gene match. Partial CDR3 DNA: TGTGCCAGTAGTGTGGATGGGACAGGGGGATATGGC. It specifies CASSVDGTGGYG. The whole CDR3 protein is CASSVDGTGGYGYTF.

Concerning this clone: Read coverage stops 3 residues before the CDR3 terminus; the germline J gene supplies the remainder. The chain joins TRBV5-4 to TRBJ2-5, with TRBD2 identical over 12 bases. V shed 1 base, J shed 4 bases, and the junction held 2 bases outside the gene matches. The CDR3 spans 15 residues. In germline, CDR1 is SGHNT, CDR2 YYREEE (reference sequence). The CDR3: CASSLLAGGRETQYF. The sequenced CDR3 bases are TGTGCCAGCAGCTTGCTAGCGGGGGGGCGAGAGACC.

A note on this clone: The CDR3 is cut off 3 residues early in the read; its end comes from the germline J gene. The chain is built from TRBV30 and TRBJ1-1; TRBD1 matches at 7 bases. Germline V gene data show CDR1 as GTSNPN and CDR2 as SVGIG (reference sequence). The CDR3 has 13 residues. The trim removed 1 base at V and 1 base at J, leaving 0 bases unmatched. Incomplete CDR3 DNA: TGTGCCTGGAGTGGACAGGGGAACACTGAA. Protein sequence: CAWSGQGNTE. The full CDR3 protein reads CAWSGQGNTEAFF.